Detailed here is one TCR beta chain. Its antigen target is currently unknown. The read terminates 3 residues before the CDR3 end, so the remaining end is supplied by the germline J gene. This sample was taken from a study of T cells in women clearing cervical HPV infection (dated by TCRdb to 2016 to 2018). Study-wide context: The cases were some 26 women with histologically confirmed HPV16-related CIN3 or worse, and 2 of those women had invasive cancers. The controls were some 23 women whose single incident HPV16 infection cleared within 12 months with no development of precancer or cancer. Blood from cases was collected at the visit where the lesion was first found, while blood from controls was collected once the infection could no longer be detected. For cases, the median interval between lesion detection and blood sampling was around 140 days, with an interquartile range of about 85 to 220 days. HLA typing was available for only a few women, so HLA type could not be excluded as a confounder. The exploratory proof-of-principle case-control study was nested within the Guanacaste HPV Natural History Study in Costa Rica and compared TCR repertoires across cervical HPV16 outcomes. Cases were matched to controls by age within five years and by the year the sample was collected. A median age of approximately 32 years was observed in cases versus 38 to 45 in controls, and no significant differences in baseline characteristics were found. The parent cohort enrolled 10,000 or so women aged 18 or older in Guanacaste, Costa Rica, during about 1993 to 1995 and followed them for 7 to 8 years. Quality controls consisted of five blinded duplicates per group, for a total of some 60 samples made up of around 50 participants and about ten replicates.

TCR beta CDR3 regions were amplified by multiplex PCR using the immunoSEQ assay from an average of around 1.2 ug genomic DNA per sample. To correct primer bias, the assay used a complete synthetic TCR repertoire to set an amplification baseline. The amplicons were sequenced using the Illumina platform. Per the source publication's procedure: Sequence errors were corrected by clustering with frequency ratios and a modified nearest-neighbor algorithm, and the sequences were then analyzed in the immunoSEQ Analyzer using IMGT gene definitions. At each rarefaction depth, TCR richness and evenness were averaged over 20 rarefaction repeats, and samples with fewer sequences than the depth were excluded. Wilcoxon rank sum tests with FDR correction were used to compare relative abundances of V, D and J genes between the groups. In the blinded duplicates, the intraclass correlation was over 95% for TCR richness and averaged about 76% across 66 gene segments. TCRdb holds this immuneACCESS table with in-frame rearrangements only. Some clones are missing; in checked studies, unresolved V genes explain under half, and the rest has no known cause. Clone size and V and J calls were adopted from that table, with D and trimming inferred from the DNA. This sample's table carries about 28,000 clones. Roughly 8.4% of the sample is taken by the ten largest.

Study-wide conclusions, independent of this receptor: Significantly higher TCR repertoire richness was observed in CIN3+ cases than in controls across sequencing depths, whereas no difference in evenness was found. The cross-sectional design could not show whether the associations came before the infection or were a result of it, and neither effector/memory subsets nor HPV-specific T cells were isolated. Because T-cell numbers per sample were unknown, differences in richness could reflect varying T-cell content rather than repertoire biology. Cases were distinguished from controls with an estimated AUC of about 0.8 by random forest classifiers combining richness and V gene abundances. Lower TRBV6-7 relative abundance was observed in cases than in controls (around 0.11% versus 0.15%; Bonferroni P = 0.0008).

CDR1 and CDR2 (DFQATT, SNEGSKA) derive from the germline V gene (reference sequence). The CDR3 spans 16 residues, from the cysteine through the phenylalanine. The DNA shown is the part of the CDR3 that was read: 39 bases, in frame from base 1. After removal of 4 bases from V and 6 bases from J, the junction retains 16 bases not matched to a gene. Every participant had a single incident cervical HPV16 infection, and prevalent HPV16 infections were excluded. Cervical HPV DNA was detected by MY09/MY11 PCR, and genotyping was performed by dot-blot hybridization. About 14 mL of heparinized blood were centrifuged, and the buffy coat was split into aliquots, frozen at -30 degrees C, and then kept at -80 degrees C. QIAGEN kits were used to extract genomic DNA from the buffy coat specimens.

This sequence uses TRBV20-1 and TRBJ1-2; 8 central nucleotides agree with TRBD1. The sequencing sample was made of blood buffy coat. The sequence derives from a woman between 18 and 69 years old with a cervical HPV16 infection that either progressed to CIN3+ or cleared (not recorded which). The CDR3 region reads CSAINPGGHFSDGYTF. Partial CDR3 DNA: TGCAGTGCTATAAACCCAGGGGGCCATTTCTCAGATGGC.